Reported below is one T cell receptor beta chain. Its antigen remains unidentified. Some clones are missing from TCRdb's copy, which holds only in-frame ones; the method was immunoSEQ multiplex PCR. Altogether 50,000 to 70,000 clones are present, 80% to 85% being singletons, with the ten largest covering around 0.65%. The data belong to a study of OX40 agonist ivuxolimab in advanced cancers. Study-wide background: Dosing consisted of intravenous ivuxolimab at 0.01 to 10 mg/kg every 2 weeks. The dose-escalation cohort was about 86% male, with a mean age of approximately 62 years, ranging about 23 to 80. Study findings and constraints: Fewer expanded clones were found on average in CD4+ than in CD8+ T cells.

Autoimmune disease history or systemic immunosuppression led to patient exclusion. The CDR3 sequence is 20 residues long. The junction had 23 bases not matched to a gene; V was cut back by 8 bases and J by 7 bases. Germline lookup yields CDR1 MNHEY and CDR2 SMNVEV (reference sequence). The sequencing here drew on CD4+ or CD8+ T cells sorted from blood, taken in a trial of the OX40 agonist ivuxolimab. This TCR came from an adult with an advanced solid tumor such as melanoma, head and neck, liver or kidney cancer. The chain couples TRBV27 to TRBJ2-2, with 12 positions matching TRBD2. This chain's CDR3 is CASFPRGLAGSSFMVGELFF. CDR3 DNA: TGTGCCAGCTTTCCTCGAGGACTAGCGGGATCTTCTTTTATGGTCGGGGAGCTGTTTTTT.